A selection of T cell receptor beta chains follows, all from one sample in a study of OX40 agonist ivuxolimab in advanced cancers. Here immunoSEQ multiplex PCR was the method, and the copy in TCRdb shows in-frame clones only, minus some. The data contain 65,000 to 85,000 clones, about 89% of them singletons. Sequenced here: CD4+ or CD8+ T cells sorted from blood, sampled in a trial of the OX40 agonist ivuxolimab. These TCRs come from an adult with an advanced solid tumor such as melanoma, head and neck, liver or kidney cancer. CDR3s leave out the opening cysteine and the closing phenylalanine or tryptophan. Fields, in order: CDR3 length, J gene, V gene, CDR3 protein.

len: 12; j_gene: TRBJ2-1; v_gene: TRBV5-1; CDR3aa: ANIRGRPYNEQF
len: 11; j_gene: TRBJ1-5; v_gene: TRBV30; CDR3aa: AWSYQGNQPQH
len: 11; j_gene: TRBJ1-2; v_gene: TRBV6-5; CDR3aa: ASSVFGVSSYT
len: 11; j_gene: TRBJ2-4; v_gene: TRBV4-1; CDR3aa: ASSQAGGGIQY
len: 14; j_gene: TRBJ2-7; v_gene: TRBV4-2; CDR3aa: ASSPAMGQGPYEQY
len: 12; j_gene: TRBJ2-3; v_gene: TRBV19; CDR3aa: ASSIGTGGNTQY
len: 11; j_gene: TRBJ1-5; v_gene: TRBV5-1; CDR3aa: ASSLEGFQPQH
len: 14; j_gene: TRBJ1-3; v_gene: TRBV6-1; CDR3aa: ASSEVSGVSGNTIY
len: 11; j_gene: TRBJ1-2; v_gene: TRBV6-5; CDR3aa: ASSGGTAYGYT
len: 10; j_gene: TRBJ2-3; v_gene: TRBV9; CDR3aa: ASSVETDTQY
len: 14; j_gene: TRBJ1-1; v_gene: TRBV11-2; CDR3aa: ASSRTPGQKNTEAF
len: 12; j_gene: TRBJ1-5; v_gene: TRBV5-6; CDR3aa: ASSLLQANQPQH
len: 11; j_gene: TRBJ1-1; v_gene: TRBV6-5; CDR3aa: ASSTGTGLEAF
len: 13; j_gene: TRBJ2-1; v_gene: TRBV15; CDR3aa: ATSFGSGLYNEQF
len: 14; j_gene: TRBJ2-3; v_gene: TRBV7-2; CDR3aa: ASSLEWGFSTDTQY
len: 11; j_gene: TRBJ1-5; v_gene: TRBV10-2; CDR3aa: ASTTGVGQPQH
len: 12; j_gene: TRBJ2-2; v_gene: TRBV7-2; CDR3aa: ASSLRRATGELF
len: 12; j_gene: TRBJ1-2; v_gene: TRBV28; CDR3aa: ASSRGRGNYGYT
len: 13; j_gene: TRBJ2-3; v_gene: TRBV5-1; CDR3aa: ASRVLAGSSDTQY
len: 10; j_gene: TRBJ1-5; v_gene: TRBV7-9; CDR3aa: ASSFPGGPQH
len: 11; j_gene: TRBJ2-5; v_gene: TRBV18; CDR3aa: ASSSGHQETQY
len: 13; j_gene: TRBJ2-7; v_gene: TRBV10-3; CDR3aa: AIREPGQEPYEQY
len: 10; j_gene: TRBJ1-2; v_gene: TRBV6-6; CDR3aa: ASSADGRDYT
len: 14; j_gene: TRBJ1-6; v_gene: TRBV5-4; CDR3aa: ASSLSTGSYNSPLH
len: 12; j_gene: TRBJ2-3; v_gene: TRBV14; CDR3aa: ASSQVQPTDTQY
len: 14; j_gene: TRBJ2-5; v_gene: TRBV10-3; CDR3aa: AISESDVLAPETQY
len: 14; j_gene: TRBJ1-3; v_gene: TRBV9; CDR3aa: ASSGGRGITGNTIY
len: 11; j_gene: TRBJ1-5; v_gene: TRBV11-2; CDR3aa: ASSLDRVQPQH
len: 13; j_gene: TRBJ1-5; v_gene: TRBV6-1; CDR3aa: ASIFQGGLNQPQH
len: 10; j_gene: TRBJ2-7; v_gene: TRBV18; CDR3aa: ASSPEGDEQY
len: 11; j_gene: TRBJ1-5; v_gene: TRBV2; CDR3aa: ASQGAENQPQH
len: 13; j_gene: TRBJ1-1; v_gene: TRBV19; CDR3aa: ASRDRGSMNTEAF
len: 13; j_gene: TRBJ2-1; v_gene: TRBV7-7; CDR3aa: ASSLLAGGPNEQF
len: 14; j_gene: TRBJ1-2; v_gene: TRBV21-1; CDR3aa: ASSKAAGGGDYGYT
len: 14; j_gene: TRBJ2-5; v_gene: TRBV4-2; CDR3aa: ASSQKESLAKETQY
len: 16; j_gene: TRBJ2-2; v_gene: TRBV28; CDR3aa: ASSLSGLAGAGTGELF